These 4 T cell receptor beta chains were all obtained from the same sample, sequenced in a study of blood T cell dynamics during melanoma immunotherapy. This table comes from immunoSEQ multiplex PCR, and its TCRdb copy is limited to in-frame clones, with some not included. The table shows about 28,000 clones, with approximately 83% occurring only once. Time point reported: week 3, after first cycle of checkpoint inhibitor. The starting material was blood, obtained from a patient treated with checkpoint blockade. These receptors all stem from a human donor with melanoma.

CDR3 coding DNA: TGTGCCAGCAGCTTCAGCGGACTAGCTTCGTACGAGCAGTACTTC. It specifies CASSFSGLASYEQYF. This chain connects TRBV7-2 to TRBJ2-7, with 8 bases fitting TRBD2. Germline assignment: CDR1 SGHTA and CDR2 FQGNSA. With 3 bases clipped from V and 4 bases from J, the junction kept 8 bases outside the gene matches. This CDR3 has 15 residues.

The rearrangement uses TRBV25-1 and TRBJ2-5, with D perhaps TRBD1 (6 bases). CDR3 length: 16 amino acids. V gave up 5 bases and J gave up 2 bases, with 18 bases separating them. Germline V gene lookup returns CDR1 MGHDK and CDR2 SYGVNS. CDR3 coding DNA: TGTGCCAGCAGTCCTTTAGGGGGAGAGAGACAAGAGACCCAGTACTTC. Residues: CASSPLGGERQETQYF.

The chain links TRBV4-1 to TRBJ2-7, with unresolved D. The germline V gene has CDR1 MGHRA and CDR2 YSYEKL. CDR3 length: 15 amino acids. The V gene lost 1 base and the J gene lost 0 bases, with 10 bases spanning the gap. As DNA, the CDR3 is TGCGCCAGCAGCCAAGGGTTCGGCGGCTCCTACGAGCAGTACTTC. It specifies CASSQGFGGSYEQYF.

The V gene is TRBV5-1, the J gene TRBJ1-2, with a weak D call TRBD1 (6 bases). Germline CDR1 is SGHRS and CDR2 is YFSETQ. The germline V and J ends were trimmed by 4 bases and 9 bases, with 28 bases remaining between them. The CDR3 length is 17 residues. Here the CDR3 reads CASSPGGQGVGSYSYTF. In nucleotides, the CDR3 is TGCGCCAGCAGCCCGGGGGGGCAGGGCGTGGGGTCGTATAGCTACACCTTC.